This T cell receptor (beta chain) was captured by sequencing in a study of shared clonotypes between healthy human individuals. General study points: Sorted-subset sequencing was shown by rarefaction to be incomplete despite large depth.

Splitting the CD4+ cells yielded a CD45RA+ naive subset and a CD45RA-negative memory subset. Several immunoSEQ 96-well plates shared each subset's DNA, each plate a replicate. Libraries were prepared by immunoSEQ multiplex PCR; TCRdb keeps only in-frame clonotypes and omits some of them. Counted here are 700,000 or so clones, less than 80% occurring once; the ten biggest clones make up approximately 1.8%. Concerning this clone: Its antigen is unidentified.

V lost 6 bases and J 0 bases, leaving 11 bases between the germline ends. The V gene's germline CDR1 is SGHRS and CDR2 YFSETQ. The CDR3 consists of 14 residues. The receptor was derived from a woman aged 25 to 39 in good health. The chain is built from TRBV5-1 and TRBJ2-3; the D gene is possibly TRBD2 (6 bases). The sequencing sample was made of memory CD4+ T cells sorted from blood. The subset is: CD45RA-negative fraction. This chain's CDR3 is CASMPGTSTDTQYF. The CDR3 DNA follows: TGCGCCAGCATGCCGGGGACTAGCACAGATACGCAGTATTTT.